The clone carrying this T cell receptor beta chain has a count of ten or more. 10 ml of fresh blood yielded the PBMCs by density gradient. This entry belongs to a study of Graves' ophthalmopathy and Graves' hyperthyroidism. Scientists amplified the TCR beta CDR3 regions from RNA transcripts. After a first-round RT-PCR with HTBI primers, a second-round multiplex PCR was run. TCRdb itself ran the multiplex PCR reads through MiXCR, one entry per CDR3 protein. There are about 220,000 distinct CDR3 sequences in the sample; around a fifth occur only once, and roughly 40% lies in the top ten. Germline V gene data show CDR1 as LGHDT and CDR2 as YNNKEL (reference sequence). The CDR3 sequence is 11 residues long. V was shortened by 3 bases and J by 6 bases, with 2 bases between the two germline ends.

This TCR was sampled from a woman between 45 and 65 years old with Graves' ophthalmopathy. What was sequenced was peripheral blood. This chain links TRBV3-1 with TRBJ2-2; D is undetermined. The CDR3 nucleotides read TGTGCCAGCAGCCAGTCCGGGGAGCTGTTTTTT. Translation gives CASSQSGELFF. The full variable domain, with the rest looked up from reference TRBV3-1 and TRBJ2-2, is DTAVSQTPKYLVTQMGNDKSIKCEQNLGHDTMYWYKQDSKKFLKIMFSYNNKELIINETVPNRFSPKSPDKAHLNLHINSLELGDSAVYFCASSQSGELFFGEGSRLTVL.